Presented here are 21 T cell receptor beta chains from one specimen sequenced in a study of technical replicates of blood from a handful of donors (dated by TCRdb to 2015 to 2018). Library creation used the immunoSEQ multiplex PCR assay. The table was pulled from immuneACCESS by TCRdb, which kept in-frame rearrangements only. Such tables lose some clones; where checked, under half of the loss comes from unresolved V genes, and the rest has no known cause. Within this sample are tens of thousands of clones, with around 94% of them counted one time only. About 0.24% of the sample rests with the top ten. Sequencing used T cells isolated from PBMCs. The receptors were sampled from a human donor in good health.

The chain carries TRBV7-9 and TRBJ1-5; 12 nucleotides line up with TRBD1. V shed 5 bases and J 6 bases; nucleotides not matched to a gene: 11. The V gene's germline CDR1 is SEHNR and CDR2 FQNEAQ (reference sequence). This CDR3 is built from 17 residues. This chain's CDR3 is CASSTVGDRGPSQPQHF. CDR3 DNA sequence: TGTGCCAGCAGCACAGTTGGGGACAGGGGGCCGAGTCAGCCCCAGCATTTT.

The chain combines TRBV7-2 with TRBJ2-7; D may be TRBD1 (5 bases). The germline V gene encodes CDR1 SGHTA and CDR2 FQGNSA. The ends were cut back, 5 bases at V and 3 bases at J, with 14 bases in the middle. This CDR3 spans 14 amino acids. For the CDR3, the DNA is TGTGCCAGCAGCCGACAATCAGGGTTCTACGAGCAGTACTTC. Its protein is CASSRQSGFYEQYF.

The chain has TRBV25-1 and TRBJ2-1, with D uncertain. V lost 6 bases and J lost 9, with 12 bases in between. CDR3 length: 12 residues. In germline, CDR1 is MGHDK, CDR2 SYGVNS. The CDR3 region is CASRPPGGEQFF. The CDR3 DNA is TGTGCCAGCAGGCCACCCGGTGGTGAGCAGTTCTTC.

The rearrangement uses TRBV7-9 and TRBJ1-2; the match to TRBD1 covers 7 bases. Germline V lookup: CDR1 SEHNR, CDR2 FQNEAQ (reference sequence). The CDR3 consists of 17 residues. The junction had 13 bases not matched to a gene; V was cut back by 1 base and J by 5 bases. This chain's CDR3 is CASSLDLRQGEPYGYTF. The CDR3 coding sequence is TGTGCCAGCAGCTTAGACCTTCGACAGGGCGAACCTTATGGCTACACCTTC.

The rearrangement joins TRBV11-3 to TRBJ1-1; D gene ambiguous. Trimming removed 1 base from V and 3 bases from J, with 15 bases in between. This CDR3 contains 16 residues. Per germline, CDR1 SGHNT and CDR2 YENEEA. The CDR3 DNA is TGTGCCAGCAGCTTAGGTGTGCCGAGAGGCGACACTGAAGCTTTCTTT. Encoded protein: CASSLGVPRGDTEAFF.

The chain couples TRBV19 to TRBJ1-3; D perhaps matches TRBD1 (6 bases). Trimming shortened V by 3 bases and J by 5 bases, and 11 bases separated the two germline ends. Looked up from germline, CDR1 is LNHDA and CDR2 is SQIVND (reference sequence). The CDR3 runs to 14 residues. CDR3 in amino acids: CASSIDTGRNTIYF. CDR3 sequence (DNA): TGTGCCAGTAGTATCGACACAGGGAGAAACACCATATATTTT.

The CDR3 region has the DNA TGTGCCAGCAGCCAAGATGCCGCTAGGGGTATCGGGGAGACCCAGTACTTC. This encodes CASSQDAARGIGETQYF. The chain recombines TRBV4-2 with TRBJ2-5; tentative D call: TRBD1 (5 bases). V was trimmed by 0 bases and J by 5 bases, leaving 19 bases between them. The CDR3 totals 17 residues. CDR1 is LGHNA and CDR2 is YNFKEQ in the germline V gene.

The V call is TRBV4-1, the J call TRBJ2-5; 11 bases fit TRBD2. Germline values: CDR1 MGHRA, CDR2 YSYEKL. This CDR3 contains 15 residues. The J segment lost 5 bases and the V segment lost 4 bases, leaving 6 bases of the junction unmatched. The CDR3 here is CASSLSGGAGETQYF. Written as DNA, the CDR3 is TGCGCCAGCAGCCTTAGCGGGGGGGCCGGTGAGACCCAGTACTTC.

The J gene is TRBJ2-2, the V gene TRBV2, with TRBD2 matching over 12 bases. The V gene's germline CDR1 is SNHLY and CDR2 FYNNEI. The CDR3 is 15 residues long. V lost 3 bases to trimming and J lost 9 bases; unmatched junction nucleotides: 5. CDR3 in DNA: TGTGCCAGCAGTGAGACTAGCGGGGGTGCCCGGGAGCTGTTTTTT. Translated, it gives CASSETSGGARELFF.

This CDR3 is CASSSGQIYGYTF. The CDR3 nucleotides are TGTGCCAGCAGTTCAGGACAGATTTATGGCTACACCTTC. This rearrangement joins TRBV7-6 to TRBJ1-2; the D gene is possibly TRBD1 (6 bases). The V and J ends lost 6 bases and 5 bases respectively, with 13 bases between them. This CDR3 is built from 13 residues. In germline, CDR1 is SGHVS, CDR2 FNYEAQ.

The gene calls are TRBV19 and TRBJ2-6, with TRBD1 identical over 7 bases. The germline V gene encodes CDR1 LNHDA and CDR2 SQIVND (reference sequence). J gave up 3 bases and V 9 bases, and 5 bases lay outside the gene matches. The CDR3 loop spans 14 amino acids. CDR3 DNA sequence: TGTGCCAGCAAAACAGGGGATGGGGCCAACGTCCTGACTTTC. Its protein product is CASKTGDGANVLTF.

V and J are TRBV2 and TRBJ2-2; D is uncertain. The CDR3 is made up of 14 amino acids. CDR1 and CDR2 from the germline V gene are SNHLY and FYNNEI. Trimming shortened V by 1 base and J by 1 base, and 4 bases separated the two germline ends. The CDR3 loop reads CASSEGQNTGELFF. Here the CDR3 DNA reads TGTGCCAGCAGTGAAGGACAGAACACCGGGGAGCTGTTTTTT. Variable domain in full (rest from reference TRBV2 and TRBJ2-2): EPEVTQTPSHQVTQMGQEVILRCVPISNHLYFYWYRQILGQKVEFLVSFYNNEISEKSEIFDDQFSVERPDGSNFTLKIRSTKLEDSAMYFCASSEGQNTGELFFGEGSRLTVL.

This chain connects TRBV5-1 to TRBJ1-4; D is ambiguous. The germline V and J ends were trimmed by 4 bases and 2 bases, with 9 bases remaining between them. The CDR3 is 14 amino acids. Germline assignment: CDR1 SGHRS and CDR2 YFSETQ. The CDR3 region is CASSAGSTNEKLFF. CDR3 DNA sequence: TGCGCCAGCAGCGCGGGGTCTACTAATGAAAAACTGTTTTTT.

The chain recombines TRBV2 with TRBJ2-1; D might be TRBD2 (6 bases). The germline V gene encodes CDR1 SNHLY and CDR2 FYNNEI. The length of the CDR3 is 15 residues. The germline V and J ends were trimmed by 8 bases and 6 bases, with 20 bases remaining between them. The CDR3 DNA follows: TGTGCCAGCCTTAGCGGCCAGGTCCCAAGCAATGAGCAGTTCTTC. Translation gives CASLSGQVPSNEQFF.

This chain links TRBV29-1 with TRBJ1-5, with D maybe TRBD1 (6 bases). This CDR3 region has 14 residues. Germline CDR1 SQVTM, CDR2 ANQGSEA. V gave up 7 bases and J gave up 0 bases, with 13 bases separating them. For the CDR3, the DNA is TGCAGCGCCAGTGGACAGTATAGCAATCAGCCCCAGCATTTT. Protein product: CSASGQYSNQPQHF.

CDR3 in amino acids: CASSSPGWDRSYEQYF. The DNA for the CDR3 is TGCGCCAGCAGCAGCCCGGGGTGGGACAGGAGTTACGAGCAGTACTTC. V and J are TRBV5-1 and TRBJ2-7, with 8 bases matching TRBD1. The CDR3 has 16 residues. V shed 4 bases, J shed 4 bases, and the junction held 13 bases outside the gene matches. Germline lookup yields CDR1 SGHRS and CDR2 YFSETQ.

This clone was detected once. This chain joins TRBV5-1 and TRBJ2-7; TRBD1 agrees at 7 bases. The J segment lost 2 bases and the V segment lost 1 base, leaving 9 bases of the junction unmatched. Germline loops: CDR1 SGHRS, CDR2 YFSETQ. The length of the CDR3 is 16 residues. This CDR3 is CASSLPEGQYTYEQYF. The CDR3 DNA follows: TGCGCCAGCAGCTTGCCCGAGGGACAGTACACCTACGAGCAGTACTTC.

The genes are TRBV15 and TRBJ2-3, with D perhaps TRBD2 (7 bases). Between the trimmed V and J ends, which lost 8 bases and 5 bases, there was a span of 20 bases. Per germline, CDR1 LNHNV and CDR2 YYDKDF (reference sequence). The CDR3 sequence is 15 residues long. The CDR3 is CATCKTGGRGDTQYF. The CDR3 DNA reads TGTGCCACCTGCAAGACGGGGGGCCGGGGAGATACGCAGTATTTT.

The chain carries TRBV5-1 and TRBJ1-1; D not certain. The germline V and J ends were trimmed by 7 bases and 7 bases, with 17 bases remaining between them. The CDR3 extends over 13 amino acids. Germline V CDR1 and CDR2: SGHRS, YFSETQ. CDR3 region: CASGLPEGVEAFF. For the CDR3, the DNA is TGCGCCAGCGGCCTCCCTGAGGGAGTTGAAGCTTTCTTT.

This sequence joins TRBV27 and TRBJ1-2, with unresolved D. V shed 4 bases and J shed 8 bases, with 20 bases lying between them. The CDR3 runs 15 residues. Germline loops: CDR1 MNHEY, CDR2 SMNVEV (reference sequence). CDR3 in amino acids: CASSYTLAGKKGYTF. The CDR3 bases are TGTGCCAGCAGTTACACCCTGGCGGGGAAGAAGGGCTACACCTTC.

This clone was counted a single time. V and J are TRBV6-5 and TRBJ2-1, with 8 bases identical to TRBD1. Trimming cost V 4 bases and J 4 bases; bases outside gene matches: 3. This CDR3 is built from 14 residues. The V gene's germline CDR1 is MNHEY and CDR2 SVGAGI. The CDR3 sequence: CASSSGQVYNEQFF. CDR3 in DNA: TGTGCCAGCAGTTCGGGACAGGTTTACAATGAGCAGTTCTTC.